These T cell receptor beta chains were read from a single sample in a study of blood T cell repertoires in COVID-19. The data were produced by immunoSEQ multiplex PCR, yet TCRdb's version contains in-frame clones alone and is incomplete. The sample consists of 250,000 or so clones, 75% to 95% of them appearing once. Sequenced: PBMCs or T cells enriched from blood (not recorded which). These receptors were taken from a man aged 40-50 years who had been exposed to COVID-19. The CDR3 runs from the conserved cysteine through the conserved F or W. Fields, in order: D gene, J gene, V gene, CDR3 protein, CDR3 DNA. A D gene is named only where the DNA matches it firmly.

TRBD1,TRBJ1-2,TRBV7-8,CASSLLTGTGNYGYTF,TGTGCCAGCAGCTTATTGACGGGGACAGGCAACTATGGCTACACCTTC
TRBD1,TRBJ1-2,TRBV5-1,CASGFTSGTAYGYTF,TGCGCCAGCGGATTCACTTCAGGGACAGCCTATGGCTACACCTTC
TRBD1,TRBJ1-5,TRBV6-5,CASRTTGANQPQHF,TGTGCCAGCAGGACGACAGGGGCCAATCAGCCCCAGCATTTT
.,TRBJ1-4,TRBV5-6,CASSLVRNEKLFF,TGTGCCAGCAGCTTGGTCCGGAATGAAAAACTGTTTTTT
TRBD2,TRBJ2-7,TRBV25-1,CASSEAGGNYEQYF,TGTGCCAGCAGTGAGGCGGGAGGAAACTACGAGCAGTACTTC
.,TRBJ1-1,TRBV7-9,CASSPPRGGRAFF,TGTGCCAGCAGCCCCCCTCGGGGAGGACGTGCTTTCTTT
.,TRBJ1-1,TRBV27,CASSFGRVGEAFF,TGTGCCAGCAGTTTCGGCAGGGTGGGAGAAGCTTTCTTT
.,TRBJ1-5,TRBV18,CASSPTGISNQPQHF,TGTGCCAGCTCACCCACAGGGATTAGCAATCAGCCCCAGCATTTT
.,TRBJ2-6,TRBV7-9,CASSPFWSTVSGANVLTF,TGTGCCAGCAGCCCCTTCTGGTCGACAGTCTCTGGGGCCAACGTCCTGACTTTC
TRBD1,TRBJ2-3,TRBV2,CASGQGDTQYF,TGTGCCAGCGGACAGGGGGATACGCAGTATTTT
TRBD2,TRBJ2-3,TRBV12-5,CASGFSGSLGTDTQYF,TGTGCTAGTGGTTTTAGCGGGAGCCTAGGCACAGATACGCAGTATTTT
TRBD2,TRBJ2-3,TRBV27,CASSFMRGSSTDTQYF,TGTGCCAGCAGTTTCATGCGGGGGTCTAGCACAGATACGCAGTATTTT
TRBD2,TRBJ2-7,TRBV2,CASSNGLAIEQYF,TGTGCCAGCAGTAACGGACTAGCTATCGAGCAGTACTTC
TRBD2,TRBJ2-3,TRBV27,CASSLLGLAGADTQYF,TGTGCCAGCAGTTTATTGGGACTAGCGGGAGCAGATACGCAGTATTTT
.,TRBJ1-1,TRBV7-2,CASSLVPPGLAFF,TGTGCCAGCAGCTTAGTCCCCCCAGGGCTCGCTTTCTTT
.,TRBJ1-1,TRBV27,CASNPQRDTPVRAFF,TGTGCCAGCAACCCACAGCGGGACACCCCGGTTAGAGCTTTCTTT
TRBD1,TRBJ2-7,TRBV2,CASTPLETGGSYEQYF,TGTGCCAGCACCCCTTTGGAGACAGGGGGGTCATACGAGCAGTACTTC
TRBD1,TRBJ1-1,TRBV9,CASSVDTGGLGTEAFF,TGTGCCAGCAGCGTAGATACAGGGGGCCTGGGGACTGAAGCTTTCTTT
TRBD1,TRBJ2-7,TRBV3-1/TRBV3-2,CASSQATGGPYEQYF,TGTGCCAGCAGCCAAGCGACAGGGGGTCCCTACGAGCAGTACTTC
.,TRBJ1-2,TRBV9,CASSAPQYQGYGYTF,TGTGCCAGCAGCGCCCCCCAGTATCAGGGCTATGGCTACACCTTC
.,TRBJ2-2,TRBV28,CASSFGGRRTGELFF,TGTGCAAGCAGTTTCGGGGGGCGACGGACCGGGGAGCTGTTTTTT
.,TRBJ2-7,TRBV9,CASSVGGLGLGRTEQYF,TGTGCCAGCAGCGTAGGTGGGTTGGGGCTAGGAAGGACAGAGCAGTACTTC
.,TRBJ1-2,TRBV30,CAWSRLINYGYTF,TGTGCCTGGTCCAGACTTATAAACTATGGCTACACCTTC
TRBD2,TRBJ2-1,TRBV4-2,CASSQEYTSDNEQFF,TGTGCCAGCAGCCAAGAATATACTAGCGACAATGAGCAGTTCTTC
.,TRBJ2-7,TRBV4-1,CASSQVPQGYEQYF,TGCGCCAGCAGTCAAGTCCCCCAGGGTTACGAGCAGTACTTC
.,TRBJ2-1,TRBV18,CASSRGGDQWSEQFF,TGTGCCAGCTCACGAGGCGGGGACCAGTGGAGTGAGCAGTTCTTC
TRBD2,TRBJ2-2,TRBV11-2,CASSTRTSGGGELFF,TGTGCCAGCAGTACAAGGACTAGCGGAGGAGGGGAGCTGTTTTTT
.,TRBJ1-5,TRBV19,CASSIGGGRNQPQHF,TGTGCCAGTAGTATCGGGGGGGGGCGCAATCAGCCCCAGCATTTT
.,TRBJ2-1,TRBV19,CASSAQESEQFF,TGTGCCAGTAGTGCCCAGGAATCTGAGCAGTTCTTC
TRBD1,TRBJ1-1,TRBV18,CASSVDRGLNTEAFF,TGTGCCAGCTCAGTGGACAGGGGGCTGAACACTGAAGCTTTCTTT
TRBD1,TRBJ2-1,TRBV23-1,CASGSWDRDYNEQFF,TGCGCCAGCGGGTCTTGGGACAGGGACTACAATGAGCAGTTCTTC
.,TRBJ2-7,TRBV11-1,CASSNGGYLNSYEQYF,TGTGCCAGCAGCAATGGGGGGTATTTGAATTCCTACGAGCAGTACTTC
TRBD1,TRBJ1-5,TRBV18,CASSLTGGMRQPQHF,TGTGCCAGCTCCTTGACAGGGGGTATGCGTCAGCCCCAGCATTTT
TRBD2,TRBJ2-5,TRBV7-2,CASSSWTSGQETQYF,TGTGCCAGCAGCTCCTGGACTAGCGGCCAAGAGACCCAGTACTTC